This entry lists 17 T cell receptor beta chains sequenced from one sample in a study of long-term antiretroviral therapy in people with HIV. Runs used v3.0 of the immunoSEQ assay and were done at survey level. The repertoire was sequenced with immunoSEQ multiplex PCR; TCRdb's copy has only in-frame clones and lacks some. The table has tens of thousands of clones, over 90% seen once. The specimen comprised unsorted PBMCs, sampled 6 to 6.5 years after starting antiretroviral therapy. Source of these receptors: a man aged 25-45 years with HIV.

The chain couples TRBV18 to TRBJ2-5; tentatively, D is TRBD2 (7 bases). The germline CDR1 and CDR2 sequences are KGHSH and LQKENI. This CDR3 is 17 amino acids long. V was clipped by 0 bases and J by 4 bases, with 18 bases between them. DNA of the CDR3: TGTGCCAGCTCACCACCGTTCGGCGGGGGCCCTGGAGAGACCCAGTACTTC. Translation: CASSPPFGGGPGETQYF.

This clone was detected once. The chain couples TRBV28 to TRBJ1-3, with a weak D call TRBD1 (6 bases). CDR3 size: 16 residues. Germline CDR1 MDHEN, CDR2 SYDVKM. V lost 2 bases and J lost 0, with 11 bases in between. CDR3 loop: CASSLRQASSGNTIYF. The DNA for the CDR3 is TGTGCCAGCAGTTTAAGACAGGCGAGCTCTGGAAACACCATATATTTT.

The rearrangement joins TRBV5-1 to TRBJ2-1; TRBD2 aligns across 7 bases. The CDR3 spans 18 residues. Trimming cost V 2 bases and J 7 bases; bases outside gene matches: 18. The germline gives CDR1 SGHRS, CDR2 YFSETQ. The CDR3 sequence: CASSFGYSGGVPGNEQFF. The CDR3 DNA sequence: TGCGCCAGCAGCTTCGGGTATAGTGGGGGGGTCCCGGGGAATGAGCAGTTCTTC.

J is TRBJ2-1 and V is TRBV5-3; TRBD1 might be the D (7 bases). TRBV5-3 is filed as an ORF, its function uncertain. This CDR3 has 16 residues. Trimming pared 3 bases from V and 2 bases from J, leaving 15 bases between. Here the CDR3 reads CARSWRGRGPYNEQFF. The CDR3 DNA sequence: TGTGCCAGAAGCTGGAGGGGGCGAGGACCCTACAATGAGCAGTTCTTC.

The V and J genes are TRBV10-3 and TRBJ2-1, with 7 bases lining up with TRBD1. The CDR3 has 16 residues. With 2 bases clipped from V and 3 bases from J, the junction kept 7 bases outside the gene matches. Germline CDR1 reads ENHRY; CDR2 reads SYGVKD. The CDR3 DNA reads as TGTGCCATCAGTGAGGGGGGACAGCTTCTCTACAATGAGCAGTTCTTC. Residues: CAISEGGQLLYNEQFF.

This chain uses TRBV7-8 with TRBJ2-1; 8 bases fit TRBD2. V was clipped by 1 base and J by 15 bases; unmatched bases: 11. This CDR3 is 14 amino acids long. Germline V gene data show CDR1 as SGHVS and CDR2 as FQNEAQ. Written as DNA, the CDR3 is TGTGCCAGCAGCTTAGGGCGGCGGGGGGTGCCGCCGTTCTTC. Protein sequence: CASSLGRRGVPPFF.

The rearrangement links TRBV7-3 to TRBJ1-6; D remains ambiguous. Trimming took off 1 base at V and 0 bases at J, with 7 bases between the two ends. The CDR3 spans 16 residues. CDR1 and CDR2 (germline): SGHTA, FQGTGA. CDR3 bases: TGTGCCAGCAGCTTAAACCCCAGCTCCTATAATTCACCCCTCCACTTT. Translated: CASSLNPSSYNSPLHF.

As to this clone: At one of its ends the junction is not consistent with the germline gene, which may arise from a read error. CDR3 loop: CASSSSDRDDF. Here the CDR3 DNA reads TGTGCCAGCAGTTCGTCGGACAGGGATGACTTC. The rearrangement links TRBV28 to TRBJ2-7; TRBD1 matches 8 bases. The CDR3 covers 11 residues. Germline V gene sequence: CDR1 MDHEN, CDR2 SYDVKM.

The chain has TRBV4-1 and TRBJ1-2; D is uncertain. Germline V CDR1 and CDR2: MGHRA, YSYEKL. V lost 2 bases and J 8 bases, leaving 12 bases between the germline ends. CDR3 length: 13 residues. The CDR3 here is CASSQLSPGGYTF. Written as DNA, the CDR3 is TGCGCCAGCAGCCAACTCTCCCCCGGGGGCTACACCTTC.

CDR3 sequence reads: CASSSLMRGGASYNEQFF. CDR3 coding DNA: TGTGCCAGCAGCTCCCTCATGAGAGGGGGGGCCTCCTACAATGAGCAGTTCTTC. The J gene is TRBJ2-1, the V gene TRBV7-8, with D possibly TRBD2 on 7 matching bases. Trimming left V 4 bases short and J 0 bases short, with 19 bases between. CDR1 and CDR2 from the germline V gene are SGHVS and FQNEAQ. CDR3 size: 18 residues.

The chain combines TRBV7-2 with TRBJ2-1; TRBD2 matches at 10 bases. Germline trimming cut 8 bases from V and 6 bases from J; bases unmatched to any gene: 13. The germline V gene encodes CDR1 SGHTA and CDR2 FQGNSA. This CDR3 spans 16 amino acids. CDR3 loop: CASGRFQGLAVNEQFF. The CDR3 DNA reads TGTGCCAGCGGCCGTTTTCAAGGACTAGCGGTCAATGAGCAGTTCTTC.

This chain joins TRBV7-2 and TRBJ1-2; possible D gene TRBD1, 6 bases. Trimming cost V 1 base and J 4 bases, with 13 bases left between them. CDR1 and CDR2 from the germline V gene are SGHTA and FQGNSA. The CDR3 totals 15 residues. CDR3 nucleotide sequence: TGTGCCAGCAGCTTAGGCGCGGGGGCTGGCTATGGCTACACCTTC. The encoded protein is CASSLGAGAGYGYTF.

The J gene is TRBJ1-1, the V gene TRBV29-1; D may be TRBD1 (5 bases). Between the trimmed V and J ends, which lost 6 bases and 5 bases, there was a span of 19 bases. The CDR3 covers 14 residues. From germline, CDR1 is SQVTM and CDR2 ANQGSEA. The CDR3 loop reads CSVILPRAVTEAFF. The CDR3 region has the DNA TGCAGCGTCATACTTCCCAGGGCGGTGACTGAAGCTTTCTTT.

This rearrangement joins TRBV19 to TRBJ2-1; TRBD1 aligns across 7 bases. The V gene's germline CDR1 is LNHDA and CDR2 SQIVND (reference sequence). The CDR3 covers 15 residues. Trimming removed 7 bases from V and 2 bases from J; junction bases left unmatched: 8. CDR3 sequence reads: CASTLTGQAYNEQFF. For the CDR3, the DNA is TGTGCCAGTACCTTGACAGGGCAAGCCTACAATGAGCAGTTCTTC.

The rearrangement joins TRBV6-4 to TRBJ2-1, with 7 bases that match TRBD2. CDR3 length: 15 amino acids. V dropped 8 bases and J dropped 6; count of bases not matched to a gene: 13. The germline gives CDR1 MRHNA, CDR2 SNTAGT. The CDR3 reads CASSRLSGTANEQFF. CDR3 nucleotide sequence: TGTGCCAGCTCGAGGCTAAGCGGGACGGCCAATGAGCAGTTCTTC.

This chain joins TRBV7-9 and TRBJ2-7, with D perhaps being TRBD1 or TRBD2 (6 bases each). There are 13 residues in the CDR3. Trimming removed 6 bases from V and 2 bases from J, with 11 bases in between. Germline assignment: CDR1 SEHNR and CDR2 FQNEAQ (reference sequence). CDR3 coding DNA: TGTGCCAGCAGTCTAGGGGGGACCTACGAGCAGTACTTC. It is translated as CASSLGGTYEQYF.

V usage is TRBV29-1 and J usage is TRBJ1-2; D is unclear. The germline V and J ends were trimmed by 1 base and 3 bases, with 12 bases remaining between them. The CDR3 sequence is 14 residues long. Germline values: CDR1 SQVTM, CDR2 ANQGSEA. The CDR3 protein is CSVEAGNEDYGYTF. The DNA of the CDR3 is TGCAGCGTTGAAGCCGGTAATGAGGACTATGGCTACACCTTC. The variable domain in full, completed from reference TRBV29-1 and TRBJ1-2, reads SAVISQKPSRDICQRGTSLTIQCQVDSQVTMMFWYRQQPGQSLTLIATANQGSEATYESGFVIDKFPISRPNLTFSTLTVSNMSPEDSSIYLCSVEAGNEDYGYTFGSGTRLTVV.